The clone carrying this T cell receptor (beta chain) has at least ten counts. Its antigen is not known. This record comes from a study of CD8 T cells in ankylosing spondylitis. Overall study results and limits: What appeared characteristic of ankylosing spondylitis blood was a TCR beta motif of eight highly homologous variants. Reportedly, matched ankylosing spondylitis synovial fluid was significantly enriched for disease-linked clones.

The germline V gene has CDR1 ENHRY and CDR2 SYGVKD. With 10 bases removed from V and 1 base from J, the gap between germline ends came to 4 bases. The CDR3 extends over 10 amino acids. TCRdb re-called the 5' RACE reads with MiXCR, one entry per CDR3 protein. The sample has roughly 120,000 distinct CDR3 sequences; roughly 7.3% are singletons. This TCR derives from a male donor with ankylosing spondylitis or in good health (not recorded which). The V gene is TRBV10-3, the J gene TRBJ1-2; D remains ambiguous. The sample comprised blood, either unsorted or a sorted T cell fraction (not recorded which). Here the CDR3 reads CATFNYGYTF. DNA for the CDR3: TGTGCCACCTTTAACTATGGCTACACCTTC.